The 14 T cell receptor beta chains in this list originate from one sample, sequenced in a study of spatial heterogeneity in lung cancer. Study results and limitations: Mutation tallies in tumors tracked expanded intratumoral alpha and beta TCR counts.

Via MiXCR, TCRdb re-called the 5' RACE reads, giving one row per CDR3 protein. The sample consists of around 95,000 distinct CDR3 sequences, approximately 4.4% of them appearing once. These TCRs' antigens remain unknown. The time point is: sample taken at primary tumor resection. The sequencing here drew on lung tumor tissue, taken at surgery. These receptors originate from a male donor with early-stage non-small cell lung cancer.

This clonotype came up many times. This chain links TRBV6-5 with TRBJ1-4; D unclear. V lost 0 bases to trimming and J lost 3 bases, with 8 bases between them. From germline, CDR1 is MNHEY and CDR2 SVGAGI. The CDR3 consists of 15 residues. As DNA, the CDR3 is TGTGCCAGCAGTTACTCGAACGCGCCTAATGAAAAACTGTTTTTT. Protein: CASSYSNAPNEKLFF.

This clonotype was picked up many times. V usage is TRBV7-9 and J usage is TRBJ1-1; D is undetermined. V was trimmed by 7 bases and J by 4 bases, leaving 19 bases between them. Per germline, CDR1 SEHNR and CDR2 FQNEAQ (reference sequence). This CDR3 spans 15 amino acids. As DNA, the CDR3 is TGTGCCAGCACCTTTACGGCGTGGGGTGGCACTGAAGCTTTCTTT. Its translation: CASTFTAWGGTEAFF. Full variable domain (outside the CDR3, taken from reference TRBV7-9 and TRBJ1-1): DTGVSQNPRHKITKRGQNVTFRCDPISEHNRLYWYRQTLGQGPEFLTYFQNEAQLEKSRLLSDRFSAERPKGSFSTLEIQRTEQGDSAMYLCASTFTAWGGTEAFFGQGTRLTVV.

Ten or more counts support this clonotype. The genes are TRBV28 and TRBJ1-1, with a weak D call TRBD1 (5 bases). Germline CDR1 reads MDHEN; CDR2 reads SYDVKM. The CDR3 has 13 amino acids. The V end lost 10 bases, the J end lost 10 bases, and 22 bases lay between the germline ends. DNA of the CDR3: TGTGCCACACGCAGCAGCACCGCGCAGGGAGCTTTCTTT. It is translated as CATRSSTAQGAFF.

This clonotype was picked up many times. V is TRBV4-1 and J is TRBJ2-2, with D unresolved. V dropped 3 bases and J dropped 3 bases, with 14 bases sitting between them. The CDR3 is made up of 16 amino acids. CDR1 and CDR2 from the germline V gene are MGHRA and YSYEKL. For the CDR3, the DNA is TGCGCCAGCAGCCAGACCAGACGCGCGTACACCGGGGAGCTGTTTTTT. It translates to CASSQTRRAYTGELFF.

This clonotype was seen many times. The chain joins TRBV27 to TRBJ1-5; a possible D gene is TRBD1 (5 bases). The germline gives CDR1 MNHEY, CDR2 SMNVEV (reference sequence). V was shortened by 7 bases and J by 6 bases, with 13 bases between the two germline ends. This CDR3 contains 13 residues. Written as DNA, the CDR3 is TGTGCCAGCAAGGGGAATGGGCTTCAGCCCCAGCATTTT. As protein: CASKGNGLQPQHF.

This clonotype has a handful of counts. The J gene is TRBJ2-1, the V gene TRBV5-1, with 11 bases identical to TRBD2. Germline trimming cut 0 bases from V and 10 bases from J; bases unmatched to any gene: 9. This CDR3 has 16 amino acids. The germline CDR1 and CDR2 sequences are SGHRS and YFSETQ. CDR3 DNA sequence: TGCGCCAGCAGCTTGGAAGCTACTAGCGGGGGAGGCGAGCAGTTCTTC. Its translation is CASSLEATSGGGEQFF.

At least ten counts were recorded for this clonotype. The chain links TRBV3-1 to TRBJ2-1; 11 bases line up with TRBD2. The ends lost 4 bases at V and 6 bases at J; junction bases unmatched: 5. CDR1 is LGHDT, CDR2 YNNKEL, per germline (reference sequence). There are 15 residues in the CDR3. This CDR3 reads CASSPGLAASNEQFF. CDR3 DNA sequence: TGTGCCAGCAGCCCGGGACTAGCGGCCTCCAATGAGCAGTTCTTC.

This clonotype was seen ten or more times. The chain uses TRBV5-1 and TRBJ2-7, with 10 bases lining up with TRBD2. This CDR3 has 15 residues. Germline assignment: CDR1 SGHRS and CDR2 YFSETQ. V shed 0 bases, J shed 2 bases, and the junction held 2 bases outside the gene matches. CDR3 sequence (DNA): TGCGCCAGCAGCTTGGGGACTAGCGGTACCTACGAGCAGTACTTC. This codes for CASSLGTSGTYEQYF. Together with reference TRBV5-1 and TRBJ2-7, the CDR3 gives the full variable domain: KAGVTQTPRYLIKTRGQQVTLSCSPISGHRSVSWYQQTPGQGLQFLFEYFSETQRNKGNFPGRFSGRQFSNSRSEMNVSTLELGDSALYLCASSLGTSGTYEQYFGPGTRLTVT.

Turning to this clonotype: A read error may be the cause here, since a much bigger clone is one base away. The CDR3 nucleotides are TGTGCCGGCAGTTCCCCGACAGTACCCAGCAATCAGCCCCAGCATTTT. It specifies CAGSSPTVPSNQPQHF. The V call is TRBV6-1, the J call TRBJ1-5, with D perhaps TRBD1 (5 bases). This CDR3 comprises 16 residues. Germline V lookup: CDR1 MNHNS, CDR2 SASEGT.

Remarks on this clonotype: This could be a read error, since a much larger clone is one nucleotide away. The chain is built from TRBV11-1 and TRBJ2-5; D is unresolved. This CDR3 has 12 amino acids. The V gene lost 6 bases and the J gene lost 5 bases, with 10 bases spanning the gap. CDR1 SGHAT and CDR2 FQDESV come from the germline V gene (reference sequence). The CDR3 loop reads CASRLLTETQYF. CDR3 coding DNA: TGTGCCAGCAGGCTTCTTACGGAGACCCAGTACTTC.

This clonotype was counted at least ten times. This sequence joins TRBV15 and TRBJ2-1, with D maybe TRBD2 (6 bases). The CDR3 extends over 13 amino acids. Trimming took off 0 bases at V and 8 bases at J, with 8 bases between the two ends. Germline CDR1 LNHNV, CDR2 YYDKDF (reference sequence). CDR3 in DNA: TGTGCCACCAGCAGAGATCCGGGGGATGAGCAGTTCTTC. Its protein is CATSRDPGDEQFF.

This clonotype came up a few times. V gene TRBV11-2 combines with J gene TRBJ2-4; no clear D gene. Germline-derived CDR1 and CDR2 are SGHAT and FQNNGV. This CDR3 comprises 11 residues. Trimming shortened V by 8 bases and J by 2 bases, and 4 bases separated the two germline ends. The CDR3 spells CASGPKNIQYF. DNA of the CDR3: TGTGCCAGCGGACCCAAAAACATTCAGTACTTC. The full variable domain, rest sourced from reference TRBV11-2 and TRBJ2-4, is EAGVAQSPRYKIIEKRQSVAFWCNPISGHATLYWYQQILGQGPKLLIQFQNNGVVDDSQLPKDRFSAERLKGVDSTLKIQPAKLEDSAVYLCASGPKNIQYFGAGTRLSVL.

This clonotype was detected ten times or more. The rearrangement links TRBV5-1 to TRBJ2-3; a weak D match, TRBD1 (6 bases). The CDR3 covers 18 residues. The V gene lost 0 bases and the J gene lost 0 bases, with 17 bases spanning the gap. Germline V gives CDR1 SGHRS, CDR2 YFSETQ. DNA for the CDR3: TGCGCCAGCAGCTTGGCCCTGACAGGAAGGATCAGCACAGATACGCAGTATTTT. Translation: CASSLALTGRISTDTQYF. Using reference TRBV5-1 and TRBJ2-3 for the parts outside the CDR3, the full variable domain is KAGVTQTPRYLIKTRGQQVTLSCSPISGHRSVSWYQQTPGQGLQFLFEYFSETQRNKGNFPGRFSGRQFSNSRSEMNVSTLELGDSALYLCASSLALTGRISTDTQYFGPGTRLTVL.

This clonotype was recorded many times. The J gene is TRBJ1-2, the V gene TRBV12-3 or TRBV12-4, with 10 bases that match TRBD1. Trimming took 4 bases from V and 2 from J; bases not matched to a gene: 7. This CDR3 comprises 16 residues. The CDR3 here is CASSSTWTGGNYGYTF. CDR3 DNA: TGTGCCAGCAGTTCAACATGGACAGGGGGAAACTATGGCTACACCTTC.